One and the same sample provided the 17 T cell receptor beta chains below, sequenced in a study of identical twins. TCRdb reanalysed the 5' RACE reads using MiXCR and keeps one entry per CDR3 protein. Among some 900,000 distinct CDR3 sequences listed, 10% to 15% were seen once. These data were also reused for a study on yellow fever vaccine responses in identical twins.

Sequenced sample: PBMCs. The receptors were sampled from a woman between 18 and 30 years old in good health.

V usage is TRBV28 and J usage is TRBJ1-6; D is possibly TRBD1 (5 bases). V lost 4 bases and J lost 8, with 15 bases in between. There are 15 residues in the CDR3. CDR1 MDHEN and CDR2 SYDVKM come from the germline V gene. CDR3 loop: CASSYVAQQDSPLHF. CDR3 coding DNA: TGTGCCAGCAGTTACGTCGCACAACAGGATTCACCCCTCCACTTT.

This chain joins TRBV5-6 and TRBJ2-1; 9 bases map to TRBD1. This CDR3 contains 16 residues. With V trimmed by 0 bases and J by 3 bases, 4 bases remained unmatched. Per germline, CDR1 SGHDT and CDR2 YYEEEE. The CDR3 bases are TGTGCCAGCAGCTTGGTGCGGGACAGGGACTACAATGAGCAGTTCTTC. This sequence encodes CASSLVRDRDYNEQFF. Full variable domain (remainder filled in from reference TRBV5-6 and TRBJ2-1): DAGVTQSPTHLIKTRGQQVTLRCSPKSGHDTVSWYQQALGQGPQFIFQYYEEEERQRGNFPDRFSGHQFPNYSSELNVNALLLGDSALYLCASSLVRDRDYNEQFFGPGTRLTVL.

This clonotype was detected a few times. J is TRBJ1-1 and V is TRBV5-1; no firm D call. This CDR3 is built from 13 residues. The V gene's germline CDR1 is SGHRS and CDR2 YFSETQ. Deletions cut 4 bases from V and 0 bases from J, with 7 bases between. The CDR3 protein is CASSMLLNTEAFF. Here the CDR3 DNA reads TGCGCCAGCAGCATGTTATTGAACACTGAAGCTTTCTTT.

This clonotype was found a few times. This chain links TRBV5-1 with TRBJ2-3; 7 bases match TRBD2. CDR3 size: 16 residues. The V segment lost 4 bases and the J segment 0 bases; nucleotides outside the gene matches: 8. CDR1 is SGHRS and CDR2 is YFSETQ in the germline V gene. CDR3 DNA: TGCGCCAGCAGCCGCGGCGGGGGATGGAGCACAGATACGCAGTATTTT. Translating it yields CASSRGGGWSTDTQYF.

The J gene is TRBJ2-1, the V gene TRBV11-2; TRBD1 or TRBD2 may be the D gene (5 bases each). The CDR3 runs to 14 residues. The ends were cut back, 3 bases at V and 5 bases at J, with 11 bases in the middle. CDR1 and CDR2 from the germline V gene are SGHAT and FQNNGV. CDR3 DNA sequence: TGTGCCAGCAGCTTCCCCCTGGGGGACAATGAGCAGTTCTTC. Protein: CASSFPLGDNEQFF.

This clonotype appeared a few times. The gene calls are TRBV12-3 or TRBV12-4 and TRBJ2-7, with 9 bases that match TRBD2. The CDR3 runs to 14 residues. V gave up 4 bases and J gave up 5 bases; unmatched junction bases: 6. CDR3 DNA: TGTGCCAGCAGTTCCGGGACTAGCTGCGACGAGCAGTACGTC. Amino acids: CASSSGTSCDEQYV.

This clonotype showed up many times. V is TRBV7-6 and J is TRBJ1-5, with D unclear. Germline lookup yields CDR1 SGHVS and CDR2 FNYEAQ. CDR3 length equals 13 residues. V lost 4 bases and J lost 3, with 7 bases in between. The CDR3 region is CASSSSVNQPQHF. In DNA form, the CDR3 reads TGTGCCAGCAGCTCCTCAGTCAATCAGCCCCAGCATTTT.

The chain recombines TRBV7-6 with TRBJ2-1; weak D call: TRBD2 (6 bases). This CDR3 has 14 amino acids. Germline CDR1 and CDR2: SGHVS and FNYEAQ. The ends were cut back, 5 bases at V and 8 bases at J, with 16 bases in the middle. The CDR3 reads CASSPETRLDEQFF. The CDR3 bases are TGTGCCAGCAGCCCAGAGACTAGGCTCGATGAGCAGTTCTTC.

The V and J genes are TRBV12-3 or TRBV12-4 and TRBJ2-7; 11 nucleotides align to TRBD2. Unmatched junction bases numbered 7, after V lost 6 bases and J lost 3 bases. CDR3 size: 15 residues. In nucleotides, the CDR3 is TGTGCCAGCAGACAAACTAGCGGGAGTTTCTACGAGCAGTACTTC. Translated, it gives CASRQTSGSFYEQYF.

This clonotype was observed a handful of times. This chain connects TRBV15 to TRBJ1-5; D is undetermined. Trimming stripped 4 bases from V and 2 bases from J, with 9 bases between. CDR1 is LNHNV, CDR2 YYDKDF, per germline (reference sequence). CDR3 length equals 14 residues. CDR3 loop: CATSIKAGNQPQHF. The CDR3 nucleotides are TGTGCCACCAGCATTAAGGCAGGCAATCAGCCCCAGCATTTT.

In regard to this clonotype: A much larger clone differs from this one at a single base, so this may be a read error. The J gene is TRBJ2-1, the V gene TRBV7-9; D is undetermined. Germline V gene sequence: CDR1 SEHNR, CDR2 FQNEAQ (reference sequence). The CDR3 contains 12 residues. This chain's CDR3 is CASSDHWNEQIF. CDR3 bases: TGTGCCAGCAGCGATCATTGGAATGAGCAGATCTTC. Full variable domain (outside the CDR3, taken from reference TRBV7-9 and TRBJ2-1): DTGVSQNPRHKITKRGQNVTFRCDPISEHNRLYWYRQTLGQGPEFLTYFQNEAQLEKSRLLSDRFSAERPKGSFSTLEIQRTEQGDSAMYLCASSDHWNEQIFGPGTRLTVL.

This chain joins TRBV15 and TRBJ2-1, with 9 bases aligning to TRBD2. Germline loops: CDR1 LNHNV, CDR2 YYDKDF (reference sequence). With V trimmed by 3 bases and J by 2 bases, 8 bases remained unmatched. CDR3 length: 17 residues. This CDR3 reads CATSRTRGGGAYNEQFF. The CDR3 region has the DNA TGTGCCACCAGCAGGACGCGTGGCGGGGGGGCCTACAATGAGCAGTTCTTC.

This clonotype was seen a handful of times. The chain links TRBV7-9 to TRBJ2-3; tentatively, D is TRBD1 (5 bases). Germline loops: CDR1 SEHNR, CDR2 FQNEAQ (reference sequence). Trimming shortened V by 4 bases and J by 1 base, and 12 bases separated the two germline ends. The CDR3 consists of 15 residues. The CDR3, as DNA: TGTGCCAGCAGCTCTGCAACAGGCCGCACAGATACGCAGTATTTT. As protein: CASSSATGRTDTQYF.

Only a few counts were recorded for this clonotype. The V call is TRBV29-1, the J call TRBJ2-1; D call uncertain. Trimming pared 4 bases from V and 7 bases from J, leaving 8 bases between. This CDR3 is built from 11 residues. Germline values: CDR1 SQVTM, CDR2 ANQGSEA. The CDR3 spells CSVGVHNEQFF. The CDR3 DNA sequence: TGCAGCGTTGGGGTTCATAATGAGCAGTTCTTC.

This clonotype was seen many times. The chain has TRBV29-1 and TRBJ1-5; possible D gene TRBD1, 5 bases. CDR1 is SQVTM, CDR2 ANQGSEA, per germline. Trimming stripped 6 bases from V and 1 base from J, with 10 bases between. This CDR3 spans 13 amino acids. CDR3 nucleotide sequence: TGCAGCGTCGAGACAGAGAGCAATCAGCCCCAGCATTTT. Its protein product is CSVETESNQPQHF.

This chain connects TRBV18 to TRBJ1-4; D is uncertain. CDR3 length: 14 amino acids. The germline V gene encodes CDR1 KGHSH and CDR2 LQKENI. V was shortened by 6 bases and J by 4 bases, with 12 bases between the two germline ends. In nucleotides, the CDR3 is TGTGCCAGCTCGGAGGGCAGGTTTAATGAAAAACTGTTTTTT. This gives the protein CASSEGRFNEKLFF.

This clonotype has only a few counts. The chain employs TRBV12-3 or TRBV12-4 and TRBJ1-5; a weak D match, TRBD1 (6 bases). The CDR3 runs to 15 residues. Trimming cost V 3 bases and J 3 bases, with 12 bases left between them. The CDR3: CASSFVGGDNQPQHF. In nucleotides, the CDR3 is TGTGCCAGCAGTTTCGTGGGGGGCGACAATCAGCCCCAGCATTTT.